The source of this TCR beta chain is a study of shared clonotypes between healthy human individuals. Study-wide results and limits: The study found lower generation probabilities in non-shared clonotypes than in those shared by all four donors.

A note on this clone: The antigen is unknown.

The table came from immunoSEQ multiplex PCR; TCRdb's copy has only in-frame clones and leaves some out. This table holds over 1.5 million clones, approximately 98% found once. The CDR3 covers 14 residues. J gave up 2 bases and V 6 bases, and 5 bases lay outside the gene matches. CDR1 is MNHNS and CDR2 is SASEGT in the germline V gene. What was sequenced was naive CD4+ T cells sorted from blood. Subset noted: CD45RA+ positively selected. V and J are TRBV6-1 and TRBJ2-5; 8 positions agree with TRBD1. The receptor's source is a man aged 30 to 45 in good health. The CDR3 region has the DNA TGTGCCAGCAGAATAAGGACAGGGCAAGAGACCCAGTACTTC. It specifies CASRIRTGQETQYF.